This T cell receptor (beta chain) was sequenced during a study of early stage breast cancer tumors. Germline values: CDR1 LGHNT, CDR2 FRNRAP. V was trimmed by 5 bases and J by 0 bases, leaving 14 bases between them. CDR3 length: 16 residues. Measured with immunoSEQ multiplex PCR; TCRdb has only the in-frame clones, and not every one. Found here are fewer than 35,000 clones, 72% of them singletons; the top ten hold around a third. This rearrangement joins TRBV12-5 to TRBJ1-3, with D possibly TRBD1 on 6 matching bases. The material sequenced was blood. The receptor comes from a person in their fifties with breast cancer. The CDR3: CASGLNRVSSGNTIYF. CDR3 nucleotides: TGTGCTAGTGGTCTCAACAGGGTTAGCTCTGGAAACACCATATATTTT. Variable domain in full (rest from reference TRBV12-5 and TRBJ1-3): DARVTQTPRHKVTEMGQEVTMRCQPILGHNTVFWYRQTMMQGLELLAYFRNRAPLDDSGMPKDRFSAEMPDATLATLKIQPSEPRDSAVYFCASGLNRVSSGNTIYFGEGSWLTVV.